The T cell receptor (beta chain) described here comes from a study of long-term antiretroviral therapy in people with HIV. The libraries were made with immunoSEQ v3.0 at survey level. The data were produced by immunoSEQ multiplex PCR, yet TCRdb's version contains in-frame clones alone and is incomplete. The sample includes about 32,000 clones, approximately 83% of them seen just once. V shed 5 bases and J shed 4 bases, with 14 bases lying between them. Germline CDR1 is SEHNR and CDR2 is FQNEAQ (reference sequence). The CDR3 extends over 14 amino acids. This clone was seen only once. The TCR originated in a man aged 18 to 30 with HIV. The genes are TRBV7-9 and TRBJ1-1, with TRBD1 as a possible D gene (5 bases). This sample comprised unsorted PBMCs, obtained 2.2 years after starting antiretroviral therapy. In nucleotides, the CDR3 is TGTGCCAGCAGCCTCCCGGGGGGGGGCACTGAAGCTTTCTTT. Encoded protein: CASSLPGGGTEAFF.